The rows below give T cell receptor beta chains drawn from one sample of a study of identical twins. Via MiXCR, TCRdb re-called the 5' RACE reads, giving one row per CDR3 protein. The data contain some 96,000 distinct CDR3 sequences, 5.9% of them singletons. Sequencing used memory T cells sorted from blood. Receptors originate from a woman aged 45-65 years in good health. Both conserved end residues are part of each CDR3. The D gene is left open where the match is weak. The size entry gives how often the clone was seen (once, few, many) or a class if it is expanded.

abundance,d_gene,v_gene,len,j_gene,CDR3aa,CDR3nt
many,.,TRBV19,13,TRBJ1-1,CASSAGGNTEAFF,TGTGCCAGTAGTGCGGGGGGGAACACTGAAGCTTTCTTT
many,.,TRBV27,11,TRBJ1-4,CASKGNEKLFF,TGTGCCAGCAAGGGGAATGAAAAACTGTTTTTT
many,.,TRBV2,13,TRBJ1-4,CASSPRGNEKLFF,TGTGCCAGCAGCCCCCGAGGCAATGAAAAACTGTTTTTT
many,TRBD1,TRBV5-1,12,TRBJ1-1,CASSLEGANGFF,TGCGCCAGCAGCTTGGAGGGGGCGAACGGTTTCTTT
many,.,TRBV20-1,16,TRBJ1-2,CSARDVSGESNYGYTF,TGCAGTGCTAGAGATGTTTCGGGGGAATCCAATTATGGCTACACCTTC
few,.,TRBV3-1,11,TRBJ2-5,CASSRVADQYF,TGTGCCAGCAGCCGCGTTGCTGACCAGTACTTC
many,.,TRBV4-1,14,TRBJ1-6,CASSQDRKGGPLHF,TGCGCCAGCAGCCAAGATCGTAAGGGGGGCCCCCTCCACTTT
many,TRBD1,TRBV10-1,15,TRBJ2-1,CASSAIRYGTEEQFF,TGCGCCAGCAGCGCAATAAGATACGGGACAGAAGAGCAGTTCTTC
many,.,TRBV20-1,13,TRBJ1-1,CSASPQGPIEAFF,TGCAGTGCTAGTCCCCAGGGGCCCATCGAAGCTTTCTTT
many,TRBD2,TRBV3-1,14,TRBJ2-3,CASSLGLAGDTQYF,TGTGCCAGCAGCCTAGGACTAGCAGGAGATACGCAGTATTTT
many,.,TRBV7-8,15,TRBJ2-1,CASSGGGSSYNEQFF,TGTGCCAGCAGCGGAGGGGGGAGCTCCTACAATGAGCAGTTCTTC
many,.,TRBV5-5,13,TRBJ2-1,CASSFGPNNEQFF,TGTGCCAGCAGCTTCGGACCGAACAATGAGCAGTTCTTC